The T cell receptor beta chain described here comes from a study of read filtering for tumor transcriptome and immune sequencing. Molecular barcoded adaptors covering alpha/delta and beta/gamma chains were used on approximately 400 ng RNA. TCRdb recomputed calls from the reads with MiXCR, one row per CDR3 protein. The sample includes about 24,000 distinct CDR3 sequences, around a fifth of them seen just once. Every patient had bone marrow sampled while the disease was active. This clonotype has a handful of counts. A much larger clonotype is one base distant, so this may be a read error. This sequence was found in a donor at least 40 years old with multiple myeloma. Sequenced sample: a population of CD138-negative cells sorted from bone marrow.

CDR3 DNA: TGTGCCAGCAAGGACCCCATAGAGGAGCAGTACTTC. Translated: CASKDPIEEQYF. This rearrangement joins TRBV28 to TRBJ2-7, with no clear D. CDR1 and CDR2 from the germline V gene are MDHEN and SYDVKM. Trimming took off 7 bases at V and 7 bases at J, with 14 bases between the two ends. The CDR3 length is 12 residues.